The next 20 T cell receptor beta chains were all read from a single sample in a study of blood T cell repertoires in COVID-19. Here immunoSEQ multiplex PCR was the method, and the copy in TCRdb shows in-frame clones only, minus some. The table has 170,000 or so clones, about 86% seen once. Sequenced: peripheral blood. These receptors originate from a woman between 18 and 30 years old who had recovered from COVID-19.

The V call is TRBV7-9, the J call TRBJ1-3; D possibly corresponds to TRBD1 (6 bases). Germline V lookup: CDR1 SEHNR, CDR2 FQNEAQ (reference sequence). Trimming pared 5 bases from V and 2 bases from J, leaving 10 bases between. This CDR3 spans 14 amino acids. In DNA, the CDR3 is TGTGCCAGCAGCATCGGGACAACTGGAAACACCATATATTTT. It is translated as CASSIGTTGNTIYF. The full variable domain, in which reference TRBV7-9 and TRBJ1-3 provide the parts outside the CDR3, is DTGVSQNPRHKITKRGQNVTFRCDPISEHNRLYWYRQTLGQGPEFLTYFQNEAQLEKSRLLSDRFSAERPKGSFSTLEIQRTEQGDSAMYLCASSIGTTGNTIYFGEGSWLTVV.

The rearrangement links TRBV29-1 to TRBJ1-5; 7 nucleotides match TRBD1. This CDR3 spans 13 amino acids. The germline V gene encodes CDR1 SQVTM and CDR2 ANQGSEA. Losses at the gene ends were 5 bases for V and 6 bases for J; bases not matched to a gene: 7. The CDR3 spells CSVRDSWGQPQHF. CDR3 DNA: TGCAGCGTTCGGGACAGTTGGGGTCAGCCCCAGCATTTT.

The CDR3 protein is CASSLEGLWANVLTF. The CDR3 DNA follows: TGTGCCAGCAGTTTGGAGGGACTCTGGGCCAACGTCCTGACTTTC. This rearrangement joins TRBV27 to TRBJ2-6, with D tentatively TRBD2 (6 bases). This CDR3 is built from 15 residues. V was trimmed by 3 bases and J by 5 bases, leaving 11 bases between them. Per germline, CDR1 MNHEY and CDR2 SMNVEV (reference sequence).

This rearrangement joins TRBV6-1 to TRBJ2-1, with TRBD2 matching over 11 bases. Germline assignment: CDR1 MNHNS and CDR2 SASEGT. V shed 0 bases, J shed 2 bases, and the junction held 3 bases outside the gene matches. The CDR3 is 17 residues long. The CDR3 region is CASSEAIAGGAYNEQFF. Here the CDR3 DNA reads TGTGCCAGCAGTGAAGCGATAGCGGGGGGGGCCTACAATGAGCAGTTCTTC.

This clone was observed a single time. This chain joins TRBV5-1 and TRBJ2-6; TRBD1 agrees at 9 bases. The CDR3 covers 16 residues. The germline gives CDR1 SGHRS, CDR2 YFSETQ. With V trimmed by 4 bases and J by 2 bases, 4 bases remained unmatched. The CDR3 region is CASSGGQGTGANVLTF. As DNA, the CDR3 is TGCGCCAGCAGCGGCGGACAGGGGACTGGGGCCAACGTCCTGACTTTC. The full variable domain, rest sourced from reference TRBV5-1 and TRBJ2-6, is KAGVTQTPRYLIKTRGQQVTLSCSPISGHRSVSWYQQTPGQGLQFLFEYFSETQRNKGNFPGRFSGRQFSNSRSEMNVSTLELGDSALYLCASSGGQGTGANVLTFGAGSRLTVL.

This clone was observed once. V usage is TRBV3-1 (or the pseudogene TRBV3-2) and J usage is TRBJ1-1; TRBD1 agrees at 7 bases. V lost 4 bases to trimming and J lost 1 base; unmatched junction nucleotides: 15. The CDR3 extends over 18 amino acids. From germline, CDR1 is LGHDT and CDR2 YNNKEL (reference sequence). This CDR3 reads CASSPFPQTGTENTEAFF. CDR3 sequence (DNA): TGTGCCAGCAGCCCCTTCCCCCAAACCGGGACAGAGAACACTGAAGCTTTCTTT.

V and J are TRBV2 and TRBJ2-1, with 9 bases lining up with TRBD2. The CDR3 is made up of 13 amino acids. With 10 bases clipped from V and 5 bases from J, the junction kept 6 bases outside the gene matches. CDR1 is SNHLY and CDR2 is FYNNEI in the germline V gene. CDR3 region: CAKGLARNNEQFF. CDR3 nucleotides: TGTGCCAAAGGACTAGCGAGGAACAATGAGCAGTTCTTC.

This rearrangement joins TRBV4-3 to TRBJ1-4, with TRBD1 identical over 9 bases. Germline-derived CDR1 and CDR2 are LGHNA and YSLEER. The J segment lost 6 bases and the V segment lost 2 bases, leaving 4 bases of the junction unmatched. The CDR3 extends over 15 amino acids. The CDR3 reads CASSQHGTGHEKLFF. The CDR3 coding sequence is TGCGCCAGCAGCCAACACGGGACAGGGCATGAAAAACTGTTTTTT.

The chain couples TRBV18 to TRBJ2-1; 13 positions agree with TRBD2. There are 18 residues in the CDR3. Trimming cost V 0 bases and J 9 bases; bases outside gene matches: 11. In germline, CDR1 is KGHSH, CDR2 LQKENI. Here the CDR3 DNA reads TGTGCCAGCTCACCACCGAATGAGGGACTAGCGGGAAGGGGTGAGCAGTTCTTC. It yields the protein CASSPPNEGLAGRGEQFF.

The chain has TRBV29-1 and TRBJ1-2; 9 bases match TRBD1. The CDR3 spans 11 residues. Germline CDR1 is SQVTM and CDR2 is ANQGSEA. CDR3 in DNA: TGCAGTGTGGACAGGGGATATGGCTACACCTTC. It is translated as CSVDRGYGYTF.

CDR3 sequence: CATSRDLRDTQYF. DNA of the CDR3: TGTGCCACCAGCAGAGATTTGAGGGATACGCAGTATTTT. The V call is TRBV15, the J call TRBJ2-3; D is uncertain. V lost 0 bases and J lost 6, with 7 bases in between. The CDR3 contains 13 residues. Germline CDR1 and CDR2: LNHNV and YYDKDF (reference sequence). The full variable domain, in which reference TRBV15 and TRBJ2-3 provide the parts outside the CDR3, is DAMVIQNPRYQVTQFGKPVTLSCSQTLNHNVMYWYQQKSSQAPKLLFHYYDKDFNNEADTPDNFQSRRPNTSFCFLDIRSPGLGDTAMYLCATSRDLRDTQYFGPGTRLTVL.

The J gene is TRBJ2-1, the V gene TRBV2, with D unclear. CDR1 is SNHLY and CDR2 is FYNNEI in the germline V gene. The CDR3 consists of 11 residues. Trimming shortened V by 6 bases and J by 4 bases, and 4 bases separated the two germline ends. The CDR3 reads CASSYYNEQFF. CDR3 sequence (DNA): TGTGCCAGCAGCTATTACAATGAGCAGTTCTTC.

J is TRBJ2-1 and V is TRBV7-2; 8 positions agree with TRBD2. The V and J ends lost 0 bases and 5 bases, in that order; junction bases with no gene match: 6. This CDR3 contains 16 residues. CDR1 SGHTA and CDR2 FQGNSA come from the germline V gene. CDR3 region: CASSLALGLENNEQFF. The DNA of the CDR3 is TGTGCCAGCAGCTTAGCGCTGGGACTAGAAAACAATGAGCAGTTCTTC.

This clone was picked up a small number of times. The CDR3 DNA reads TGTGCCAGCAAGCAGACAGGGAGCAATCAGCCCCAGCATTTT. Residues: CASKQTGSNQPQHF. This chain uses TRBV6-6 with TRBJ1-5, with TRBD1 matching 7 bases. Germline V gene lookup returns CDR1 MNHNY and CDR2 SVGAGI (reference sequence). CDR3 length equals 14 residues. Losses at the gene ends were 7 bases for V and 1 base for J; bases not matched to a gene: 4.

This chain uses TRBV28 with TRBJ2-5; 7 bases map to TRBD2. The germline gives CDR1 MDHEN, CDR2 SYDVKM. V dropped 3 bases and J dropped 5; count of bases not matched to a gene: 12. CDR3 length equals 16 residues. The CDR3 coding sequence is TGTGCCAGCAGTTTTATGATTAGCGGGCCTGGGGAGACCCAGTACTTC. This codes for CASSFMISGPGETQYF.

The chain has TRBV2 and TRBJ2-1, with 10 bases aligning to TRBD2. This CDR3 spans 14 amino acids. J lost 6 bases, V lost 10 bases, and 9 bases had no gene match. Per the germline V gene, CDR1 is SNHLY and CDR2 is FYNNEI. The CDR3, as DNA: TGTGCCAAGACTAAAGCGGGAGGGCGCAATGAGCAGTTCTTC. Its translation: CAKTKAGGRNEQFF.

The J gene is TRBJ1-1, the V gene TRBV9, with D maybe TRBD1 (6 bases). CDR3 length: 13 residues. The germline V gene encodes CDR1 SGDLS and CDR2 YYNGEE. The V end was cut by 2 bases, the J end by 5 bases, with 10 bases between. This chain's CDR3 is CASSVSRGTEAFF. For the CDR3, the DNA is TGTGCCAGCAGCGTGTCGAGGGGGACTGAAGCTTTCTTT.

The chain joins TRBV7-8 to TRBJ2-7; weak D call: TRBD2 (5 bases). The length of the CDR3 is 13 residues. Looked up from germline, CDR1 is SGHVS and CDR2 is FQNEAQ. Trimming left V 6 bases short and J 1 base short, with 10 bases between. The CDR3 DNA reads TGTGCCAGCAGTGTCCGGGGTTCCTACGAGCAGTACTTC. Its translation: CASSVRGSYEQYF.

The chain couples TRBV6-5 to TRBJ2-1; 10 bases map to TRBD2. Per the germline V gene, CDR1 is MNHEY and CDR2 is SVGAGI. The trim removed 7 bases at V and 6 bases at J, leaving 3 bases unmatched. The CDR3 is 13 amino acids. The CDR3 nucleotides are TGTGCCAGCAAACTAGCGGGGATCAATGAGCAGTTCTTC. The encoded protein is CASKLAGINEQFF.

The CDR3 DNA reads TGTGCCAGCAGTTTAAGCCTTGCAGGGGGCGACACTGAAGCTTTCTTT. Translated, it gives CASSLSLAGGDTEAFF. The J gene is TRBJ1-1, the V gene TRBV11-2, with TRBD1 matching over 8 bases. In germline, CDR1 is SGHAT, CDR2 FQNNGV. The V and J ends lost 6 bases and 3 bases, in that order; junction bases with no gene match: 12. The CDR3 is made up of 16 amino acids.